These 13 T cell receptor beta chains came from one sample sequenced in a study of a mutant IDH1 vaccine in newly diagnosed glioma. Time point given: baseline, week 1 (first vaccination visit). As for treatment: pre-vaccination baseline after standard-of-care therapy. TCRdb's copy holds only in-frame clones and misses some; the assay was immunoSEQ multiplex PCR. The data contain around 82,000 clones, approximately 80% of them singletons. The sequenced sample was PBMCs, obtained from a glioma patient treated with radiotherapy, temozolomide or both. These receptors were collected from a man aged 40-49 years with glioma. Some clones in this sample may be carry-over from other donors' samples.

V gene TRBV2 combines with J gene TRBJ2-3; 8 bases match TRBD2. Germline assignment: CDR1 SNHLY and CDR2 FYNNEI. The CDR3 runs to 11 residues. Losses at the gene ends were 8 bases for V and 9 bases for J; bases not matched to a gene: 4. This chain's CDR3 is CASSGTRTQYF. The CDR3 region has the DNA TGTGCCAGCTCCGGGACTAGGACGCAGTATTTT.

The chain is built from TRBV2 and TRBJ1-5; D unresolved. Germline-derived CDR1 and CDR2 are SNHLY and FYNNEI. V was cut by 5 bases and J by 1 base, with 9 bases left in between. The CDR3 length is 14 residues. This CDR3 is CASSMRPSNQPQHF. The CDR3, as DNA: TGTGCCAGCAGTATGAGACCGAGCAATCAGCCCCAGCATTTT. The variable domain in full, with the rest retrieved from reference TRBV2 and TRBJ1-5, is EPEVTQTPSHQVTQMGQEVILRCVPISNHLYFYWYRQILGQKVEFLVSFYNNEISEKSEIFDDQFSVERPDGSNFTLKIRSTKLEDSAMYFCASSMRPSNQPQHFGDGTRLSIL.

This clone appeared a single time. This chain uses TRBV7-3 with TRBJ1-1; perhaps TRBD1 as D (6 bases). Germline CDR1 SGHTA, CDR2 FQGTGA. V shed 5 bases and J shed 0 bases, with 13 bases lying between them. This CDR3 contains 15 residues. The CDR3 coding sequence is TGTGCCAGCAGCACCCAACAGGGATTGAACACTGAAGCTTTCTTT. This sequence encodes CASSTQQGLNTEAFF. Drawing the rest from reference TRBV7-3 and TRBJ1-1, the complete variable domain is GAGVSQTPSNKVTEKGKYVELRCDPISGHTALYWYRQSLGQGPEFLIYFQGTGAADDSGLPNDRFFAVRPEGSVSTLKIQRTERGDSAVYLCASSTQQGLNTEAFFGQGTRLTVV.

This chain links TRBV5-6 with TRBJ1-6, with TRBD1 matching 7 bases. The CDR3 is 14 amino acids. Trimming cost V 5 bases and J 11 bases; bases outside gene matches: 10. Germline V gene sequence: CDR1 SGHDT, CDR2 YYEEEE. The chain's CDR3 is CASSSDREVTPLHF. The CDR3 DNA is TGTGCCAGCAGTTCCGACAGGGAAGTGACACCCCTCCACTTT.

This rearrangement joins TRBV18 to TRBJ2-3; 7 nucleotides line up with TRBD1. The germline CDR1 and CDR2 sequences are KGHSH and LQKENI. The junction had 6 bases not matched to a gene; V was cut back by 1 base and J by 2 bases. The CDR3 has 16 amino acids. The DNA for the CDR3 is TGTGCCAGCTCACCACTTGAAAGGGGGCTCACAGATACGCAGTATTTT. This encodes CASSPLERGLTDTQYF.

The chain links TRBV6-1 to TRBJ2-5; D may be TRBD2 (7 bases). The CDR3 totals 15 residues. V was trimmed by 1 base and J by 5 bases, leaving 14 bases between them. In germline, CDR1 is MNHNS, CDR2 SASEGT. CDR3 region: CASSEGWGGSETQYF. DNA for the CDR3: TGTGCCAGCAGTGAAGGTTGGGGGGGCAGTGAGACCCAGTACTTC.

This chain uses TRBV7-9 with TRBJ2-7; TRBD2 agrees at 11 bases. J lost 5 bases, V lost 5 bases, and 8 bases had no gene match. This CDR3 has 15 residues. From germline, CDR1 is SEHNR and CDR2 FQNEAQ (reference sequence). The CDR3 DNA reads as TGTGCCAGCAGCCCCGTCCCGGGACTAGCGGACGAGCAGTACTTC. This gives the protein CASSPVPGLADEQYF. Complete variable domain (other parts from reference TRBV7-9 and TRBJ2-7): DTGVSQNPRHKITKRGQNVTFRCDPISEHNRLYWYRQTLGQGPEFLTYFQNEAQLEKSRLLSDRFSAERPKGSFSTLEIQRTEQGDSAMYLCASSPVPGLADEQYFGPGTRLTVT.

The chain employs TRBV6-5 and TRBJ2-7; D might be TRBD1 (5 bases). Looked up from germline, CDR1 is MNHEY and CDR2 is SVGAGI. Trimming removed 7 bases at V and 2 bases at J, with 15 bases between. This CDR3 comprises 14 residues. CDR3: CASTTKAGPYEQYF. DNA of the CDR3: TGTGCCAGCACTACAAAGGCAGGGCCCTACGAGCAGTACTTC.

The chain couples TRBV29-1 to TRBJ2-1; 7 bases are shared with TRBD2. The CDR3 has 14 residues. The V and J ends lost 5 bases and 3 bases, in that order; junction bases with no gene match: 7. Germline V lookup: CDR1 SQVTM, CDR2 ANQGSEA. CDR3 sequence (DNA): TGCAGCGTTATAAAGCGGGGAAACTACAATGAGCAGTTCTTC. Translating it yields CSVIKRGNYNEQFF.

This sequence joins TRBV29-1 and TRBJ1-1; D gene uncertain. The CDR3 extends over 14 amino acids. V lost 4 bases and J 0 bases, leaving 12 bases between the germline ends. Germline V gives CDR1 SQVTM, CDR2 ANQGSEA. CDR3 amino acids: CSVGSLLVNTEAFF. The CDR3 region has the DNA TGCAGCGTTGGGTCCTTGCTTGTGAACACTGAAGCTTTCTTT.

The chain carries TRBV21-1 and TRBJ1-3; the table's D call of TRBD1 was not tested on the DNA. TRBV21-1 is assigned pseudogene status. The CDR3 runs 16 residues. The CDR3 bases are TGTGCCAGCAGCAACGGACAGGGTTACTCTGGAAACACCATATATTTT. As protein: CASSNGQGYSGNTIYF.

This clone occurred once. This rearrangement joins TRBV10-1 to TRBJ1-1, with D perhaps matching TRBD1 (5 bases). V lost 4 bases to trimming and J lost 3 bases, with 12 bases between them. The germline gives CDR1 WNHNN, CDR2 SYGVQD (reference sequence). This CDR3 has 14 amino acids. The CDR3 region has the DNA TGCGCCAGCAGTGCTGAGGGGCCCTACACTGAAGCTTTCTTT. Translation: CASSAEGPYTEAFF.

This clone has a single count. The V gene is TRBV4-2, the J gene TRBJ2-2; 7 nucleotides match TRBD2. Losses at the gene ends were 4 bases for V and 3 bases for J; bases not matched to a gene: 8. The CDR3 sequence is 16 residues long. The germline V gene encodes CDR1 LGHNA and CDR2 YNFKEQ. DNA of the CDR3: TGTGCCAGCAGCCCGATGGGAGGGAGCGACACCGGGGAGCTGTTTTTT. It translates to CASSPMGGSDTGELFF.